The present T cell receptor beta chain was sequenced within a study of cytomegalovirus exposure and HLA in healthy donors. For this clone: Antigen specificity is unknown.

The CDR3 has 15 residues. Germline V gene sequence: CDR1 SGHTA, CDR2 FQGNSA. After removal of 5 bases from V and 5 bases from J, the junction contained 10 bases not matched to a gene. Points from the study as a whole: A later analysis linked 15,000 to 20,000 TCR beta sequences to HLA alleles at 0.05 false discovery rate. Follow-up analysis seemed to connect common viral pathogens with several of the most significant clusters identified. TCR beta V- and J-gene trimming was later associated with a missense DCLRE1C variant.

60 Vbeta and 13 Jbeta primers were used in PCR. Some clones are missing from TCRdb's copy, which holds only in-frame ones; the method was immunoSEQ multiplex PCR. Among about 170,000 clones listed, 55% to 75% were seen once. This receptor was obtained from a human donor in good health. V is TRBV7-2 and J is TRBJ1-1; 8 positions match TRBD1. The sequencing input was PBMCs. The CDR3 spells CASSGGGQDRTEAFF. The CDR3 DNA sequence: TGTGCCAGCAGCGGGGGGGGACAGGACCGGACTGAAGCTTTCTTT. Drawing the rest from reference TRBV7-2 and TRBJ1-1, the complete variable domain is GAGVSQSPSNKVTEKGKDVELRCDPISGHTALYWYRQSLGQGLEFLIYFQGNSAPDKSGLPSDRFSAERTGGSVSTLTIQRTQQEDSAVYLCASSGGGQDRTEAFFGQGTRLTVV.